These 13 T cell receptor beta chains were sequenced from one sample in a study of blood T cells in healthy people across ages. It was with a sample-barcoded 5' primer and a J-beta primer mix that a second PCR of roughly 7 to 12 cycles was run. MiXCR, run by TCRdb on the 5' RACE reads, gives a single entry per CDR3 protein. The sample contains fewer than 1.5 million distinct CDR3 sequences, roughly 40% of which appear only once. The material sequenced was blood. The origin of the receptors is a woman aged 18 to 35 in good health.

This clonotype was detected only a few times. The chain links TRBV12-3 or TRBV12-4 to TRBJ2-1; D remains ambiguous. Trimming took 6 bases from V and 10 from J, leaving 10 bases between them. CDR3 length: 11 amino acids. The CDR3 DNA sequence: TGTGCCAGCAGGGTGGCGAGAGAGCAGTTCTTC. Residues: CASRVAREQFF.

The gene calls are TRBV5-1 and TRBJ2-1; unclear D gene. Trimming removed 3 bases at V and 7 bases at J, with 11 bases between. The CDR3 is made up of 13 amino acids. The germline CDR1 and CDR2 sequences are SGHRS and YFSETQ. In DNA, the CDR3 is TGCGCCAGCAGCTGGGGTCGTGTGAATGAGCAGTTCTTC. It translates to CASSWGRVNEQFF.

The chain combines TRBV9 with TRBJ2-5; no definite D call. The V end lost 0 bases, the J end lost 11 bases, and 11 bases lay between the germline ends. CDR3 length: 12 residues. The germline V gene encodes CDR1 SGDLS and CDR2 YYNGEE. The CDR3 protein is CASSVVPGEQYF. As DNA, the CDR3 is TGTGCCAGCAGCGTAGTTCCCGGTGAGCAGTACTTC.

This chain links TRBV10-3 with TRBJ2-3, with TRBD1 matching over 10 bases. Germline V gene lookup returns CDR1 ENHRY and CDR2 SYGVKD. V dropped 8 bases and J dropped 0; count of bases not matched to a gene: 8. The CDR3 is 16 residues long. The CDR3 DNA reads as TGTGCCATCCAGACAGGGGGCGGATATAGCACAGATACGCAGTATTTT. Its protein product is CAIQTGGGYSTDTQYF.

In nucleotides, the CDR3 is TGCAGTGCTAGACCTAGCGGGGATCCCCACGAGCAGTACTTC. It codes for CSARPSGDPHEQYF. This chain links TRBV20-1 with TRBJ2-7; 9 positions match TRBD2. Germline trimming cut 2 bases from V and 5 bases from J; bases unmatched to any gene: 7. Germline values: CDR1 DFQATT, CDR2 SNEGSKA (reference sequence). The CDR3 loop spans 14 amino acids.

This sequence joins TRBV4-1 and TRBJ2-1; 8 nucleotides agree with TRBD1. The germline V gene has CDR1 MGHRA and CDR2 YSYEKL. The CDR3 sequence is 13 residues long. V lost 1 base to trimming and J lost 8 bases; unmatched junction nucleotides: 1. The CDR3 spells CASSQVQGDEQFF. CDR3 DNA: TGCGCCAGCAGCCAAGTACAGGGGGATGAGCAGTTCTTC.

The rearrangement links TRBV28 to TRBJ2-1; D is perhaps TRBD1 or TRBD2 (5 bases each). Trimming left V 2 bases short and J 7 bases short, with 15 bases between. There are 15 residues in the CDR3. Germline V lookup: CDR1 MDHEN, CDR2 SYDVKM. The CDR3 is CASSLTAGTPNEQFF. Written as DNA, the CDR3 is TGTGCCAGCAGTTTAACTGCCGGGACCCCAAATGAGCAGTTCTTC.

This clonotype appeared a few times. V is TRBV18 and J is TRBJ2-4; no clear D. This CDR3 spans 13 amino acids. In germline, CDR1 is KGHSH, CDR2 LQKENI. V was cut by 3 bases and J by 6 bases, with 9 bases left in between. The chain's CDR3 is CASSPSRSNIQYF. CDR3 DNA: TGTGCCAGCTCACCTTCCCGCTCAAACATTCAGTACTTC.

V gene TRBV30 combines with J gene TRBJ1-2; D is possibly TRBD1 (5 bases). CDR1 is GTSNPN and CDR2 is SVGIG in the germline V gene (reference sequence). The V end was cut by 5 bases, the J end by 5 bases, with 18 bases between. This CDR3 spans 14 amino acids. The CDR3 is CAWGGISGQYGYTF. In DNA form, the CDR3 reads TGTGCCTGGGGGGGGATCAGTGGGCAGTATGGCTACACCTTC.

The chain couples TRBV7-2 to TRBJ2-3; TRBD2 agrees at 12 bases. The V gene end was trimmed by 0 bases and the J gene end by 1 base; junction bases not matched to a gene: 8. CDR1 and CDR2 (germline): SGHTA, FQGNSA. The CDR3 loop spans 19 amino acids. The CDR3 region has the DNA TGTGCCAGCAGCTTAGCGCTTCTAGCGGGAGGGGTCGGCACAGATACGCAGTATTTT. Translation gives CASSLALLAGGVGTDTQYF.

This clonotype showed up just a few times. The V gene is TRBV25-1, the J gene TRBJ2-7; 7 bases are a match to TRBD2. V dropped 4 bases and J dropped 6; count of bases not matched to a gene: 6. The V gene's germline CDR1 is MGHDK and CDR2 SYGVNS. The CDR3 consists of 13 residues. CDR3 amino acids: CASSAMGGSEQYF. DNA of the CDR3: TGTGCCAGCAGTGCAATGGGAGGGTCCGAGCAGTACTTC.

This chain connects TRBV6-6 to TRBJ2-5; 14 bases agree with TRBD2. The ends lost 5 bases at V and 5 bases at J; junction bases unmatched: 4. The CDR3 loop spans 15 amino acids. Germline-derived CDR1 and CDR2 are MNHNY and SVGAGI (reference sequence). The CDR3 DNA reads TGTGCCAGCAGTCGCCGGACTAGCGGGAGGGAGACCCAGTACTTC. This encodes CASSRRTSGRETQYF.

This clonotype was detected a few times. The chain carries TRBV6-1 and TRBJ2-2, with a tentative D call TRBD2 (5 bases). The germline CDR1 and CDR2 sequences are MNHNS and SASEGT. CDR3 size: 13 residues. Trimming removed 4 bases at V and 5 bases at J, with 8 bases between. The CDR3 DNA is TGTGCCAGCAGTGTGACGGGAACCGGGGAGCTGTTTTTT. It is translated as CASSVTGTGELFF.